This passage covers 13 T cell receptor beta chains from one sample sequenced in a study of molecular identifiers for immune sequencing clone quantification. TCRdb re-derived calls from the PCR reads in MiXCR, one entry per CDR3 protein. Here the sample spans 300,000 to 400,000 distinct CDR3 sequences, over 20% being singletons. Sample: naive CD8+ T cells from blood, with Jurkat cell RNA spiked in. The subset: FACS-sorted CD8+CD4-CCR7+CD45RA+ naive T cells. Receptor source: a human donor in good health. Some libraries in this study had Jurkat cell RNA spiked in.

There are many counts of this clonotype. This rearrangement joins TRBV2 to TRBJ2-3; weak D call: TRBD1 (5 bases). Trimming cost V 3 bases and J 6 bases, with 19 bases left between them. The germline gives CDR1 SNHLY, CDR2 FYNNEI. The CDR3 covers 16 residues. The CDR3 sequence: CASSDSWGRSLDTQYF. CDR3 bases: TGTGCCAGCAGTGATTCTTGGGGCCGTTCCTTGGATACGCAGTATTTT.

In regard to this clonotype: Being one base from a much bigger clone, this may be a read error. CDR3 bases: TGCGCCAGCAGCCAGGACCAGGCCCTCTACGGTAGGGCTGAAGCTTTCTTT. The encoded protein is CASSQDQALYGRAEAFF. The rearrangement uses TRBV4-3 and TRBJ1-1; D gene unclear. V gave up 3 bases and J gave up 6 bases, with 23 bases separating them. Germline V lookup: CDR1 LGHNA, CDR2 YSLEER. This CDR3 comprises 17 residues.

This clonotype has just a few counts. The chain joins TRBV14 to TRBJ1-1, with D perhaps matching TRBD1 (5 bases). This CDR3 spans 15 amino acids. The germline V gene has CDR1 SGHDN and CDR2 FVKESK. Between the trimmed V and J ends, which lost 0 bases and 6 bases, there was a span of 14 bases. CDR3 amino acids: CASSQESRWGAEAFF. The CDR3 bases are TGTGCCAGCAGCCAAGAGAGTAGGTGGGGGGCTGAAGCTTTCTTT. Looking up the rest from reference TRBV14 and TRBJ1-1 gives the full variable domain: EAGVTQFPSHSVIEKGQTVTLRCDPISGHDNLYWYRRVMGKEIKFLLHFVKESKQDESGMPNNRFLAERTGGTYSTLKVQPAELEDSGVYFCASSQESRWGAEAFFGQGTRLTVV.

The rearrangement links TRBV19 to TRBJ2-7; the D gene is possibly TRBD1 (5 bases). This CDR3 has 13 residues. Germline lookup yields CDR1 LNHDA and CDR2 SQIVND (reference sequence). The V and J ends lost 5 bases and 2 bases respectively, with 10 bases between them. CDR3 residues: CASSLGPAYEQYV. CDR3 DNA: TGTGCCAGTAGTTTGGGGCCGGCCTACGAGCAGTACGTC.

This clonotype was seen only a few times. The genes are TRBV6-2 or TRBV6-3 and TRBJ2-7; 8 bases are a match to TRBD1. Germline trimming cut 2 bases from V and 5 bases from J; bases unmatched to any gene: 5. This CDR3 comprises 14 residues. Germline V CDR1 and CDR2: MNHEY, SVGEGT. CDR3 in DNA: TGTGCCAGCAGTTACCTCACGACAGGGGACGAGCAGTACTTC. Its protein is CASSYLTTGDEQYF.

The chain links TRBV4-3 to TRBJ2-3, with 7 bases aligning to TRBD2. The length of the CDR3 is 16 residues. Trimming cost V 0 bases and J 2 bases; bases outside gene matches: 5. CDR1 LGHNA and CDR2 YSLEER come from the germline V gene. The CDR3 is CASSQERLAVTDTQYF. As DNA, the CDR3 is TGCGCCAGCAGCCAAGAACGCCTAGCGGTCACAGATACGCAGTATTTT.

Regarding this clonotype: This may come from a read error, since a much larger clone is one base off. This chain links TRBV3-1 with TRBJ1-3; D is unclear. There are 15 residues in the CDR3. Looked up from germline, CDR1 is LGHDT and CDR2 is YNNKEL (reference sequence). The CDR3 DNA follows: TGTGCCAGCAGCCACGACGGCAGCTCTGGAAACGCCATATATTTT. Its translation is CASSHDGSSGNAIYF.

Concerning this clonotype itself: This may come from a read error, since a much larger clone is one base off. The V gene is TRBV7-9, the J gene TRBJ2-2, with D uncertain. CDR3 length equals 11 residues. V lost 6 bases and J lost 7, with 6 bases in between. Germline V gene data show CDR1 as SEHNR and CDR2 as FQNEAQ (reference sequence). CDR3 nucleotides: TGTGCCAGCAGTAATAGCGGGGAGCTGTTTTTT. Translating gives CASSNSGELFF.

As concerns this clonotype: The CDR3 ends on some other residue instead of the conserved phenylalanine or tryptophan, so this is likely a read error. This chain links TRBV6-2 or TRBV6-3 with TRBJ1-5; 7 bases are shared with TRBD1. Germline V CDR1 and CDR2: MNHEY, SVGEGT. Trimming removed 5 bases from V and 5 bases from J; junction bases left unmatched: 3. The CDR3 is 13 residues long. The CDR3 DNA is TGTGCCAGCAGTCAACAGGGGTATCAGCCCCAGCATCTT. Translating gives CASSQQGYQPQHL.

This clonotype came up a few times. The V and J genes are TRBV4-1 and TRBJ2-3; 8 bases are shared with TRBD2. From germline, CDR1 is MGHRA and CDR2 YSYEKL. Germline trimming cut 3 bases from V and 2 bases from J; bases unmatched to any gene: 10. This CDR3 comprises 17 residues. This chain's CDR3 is CASSQANGRALTDTQYF. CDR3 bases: TGCGCCAGCAGCCAGGCGAACGGGAGGGCCCTCACAGATACGCAGTATTTT.

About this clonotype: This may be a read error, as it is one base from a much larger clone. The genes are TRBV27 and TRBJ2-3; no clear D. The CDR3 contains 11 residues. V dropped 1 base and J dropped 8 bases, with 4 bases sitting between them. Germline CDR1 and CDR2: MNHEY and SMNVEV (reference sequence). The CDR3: CASSLFATQYF. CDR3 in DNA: TGTGCCAGCAGTTTATTTGCTACGCAGTATTTT.

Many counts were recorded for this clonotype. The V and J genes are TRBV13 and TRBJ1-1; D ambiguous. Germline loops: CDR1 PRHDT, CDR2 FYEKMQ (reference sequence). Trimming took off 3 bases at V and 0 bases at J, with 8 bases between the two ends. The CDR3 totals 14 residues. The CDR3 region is CASSFRDMNTEAFF. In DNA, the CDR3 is TGTGCCAGCAGCTTCAGAGACATGAACACTGAAGCTTTCTTT.

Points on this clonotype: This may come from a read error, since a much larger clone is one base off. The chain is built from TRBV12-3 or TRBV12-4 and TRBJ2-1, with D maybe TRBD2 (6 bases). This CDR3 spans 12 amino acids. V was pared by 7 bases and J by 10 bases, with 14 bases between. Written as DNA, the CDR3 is TGTGCCAGCAACCCTGGCGGGAAAGAGCAGTTCTTC. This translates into CASNPGGKEQFF.